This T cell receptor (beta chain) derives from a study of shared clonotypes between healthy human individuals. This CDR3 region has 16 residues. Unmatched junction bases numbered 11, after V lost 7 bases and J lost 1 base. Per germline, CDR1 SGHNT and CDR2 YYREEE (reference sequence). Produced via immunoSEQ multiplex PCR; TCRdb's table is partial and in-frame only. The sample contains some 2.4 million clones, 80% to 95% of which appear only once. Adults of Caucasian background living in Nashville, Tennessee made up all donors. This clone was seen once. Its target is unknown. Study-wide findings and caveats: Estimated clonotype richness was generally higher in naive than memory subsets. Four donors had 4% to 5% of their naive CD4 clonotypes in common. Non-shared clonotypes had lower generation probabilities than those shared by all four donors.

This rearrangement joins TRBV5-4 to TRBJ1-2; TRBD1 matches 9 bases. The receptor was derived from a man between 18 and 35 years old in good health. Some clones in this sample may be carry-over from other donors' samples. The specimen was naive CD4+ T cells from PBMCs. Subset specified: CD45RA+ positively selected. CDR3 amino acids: CASWRRTGDFNYGYTF. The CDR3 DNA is TGTGCCAGCTGGAGGAGGACAGGGGATTTTAACTATGGCTACACCTTC.